This T cell receptor (beta chain) was recorded in a study of blood T cell repertoires in COVID-19. As for the study in general: Sites across the United States, Italy and Spain contributed samples from acute and convalescent COVID-19. T cells, B-cell-depleted T cells, or PBMCs supplied cDNA or gDNA.

In the authors' workflow: Amplification with reference gene primers provided the estimates of nucleated cell counts. Libraries were prepared by immunoSEQ multiplex PCR; TCRdb keeps only in-frame clonotypes and omits some of them. V, J and clone size reflect that table, while D and trimming were determined from the DNA. Among 250,000 or so clones listed, roughly 86% were seen once. With 10 bases clipped from V and 7 bases from J, the junction kept 2 bases outside the gene matches. The germline V gene encodes CDR1 MNHEY and CDR2 SVGAGI. The CDR3 has 12 residues. The specimen was peripheral blood. This chain connects TRBV6-5 to TRBJ1-6; 9 nucleotides line up with TRBD1. This TCR derives from a man aged 35 to 55 with active or convalescent COVID-19. DNA of the CDR3: TGTGCCACCGGGACAGGGAATTCACCCCTCCACTTT. Protein sequence: CATGTGNSPLHF.